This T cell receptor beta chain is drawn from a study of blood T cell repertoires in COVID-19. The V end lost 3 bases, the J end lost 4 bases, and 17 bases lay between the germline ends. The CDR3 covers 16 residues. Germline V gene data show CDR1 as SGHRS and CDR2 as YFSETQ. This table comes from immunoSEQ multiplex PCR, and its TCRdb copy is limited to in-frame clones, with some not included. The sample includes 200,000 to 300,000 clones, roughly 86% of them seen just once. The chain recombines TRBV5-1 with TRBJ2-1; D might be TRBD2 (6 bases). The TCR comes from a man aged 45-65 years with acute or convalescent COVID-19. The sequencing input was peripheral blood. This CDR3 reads CASSSGGSQAYNEQFF. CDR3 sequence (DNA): TGCGCCAGCAGCTCAGGAGGGTCCCAAGCATACAATGAGCAGTTCTTC.